This passage covers 28 T cell receptor beta chains from one sample sequenced in a study of cytomegalovirus exposure and HLA in healthy donors. The PCR made use of 60 Vbeta and 13 Jbeta primers. Generated by immunoSEQ multiplex PCR, the TCRdb table keeps only in-frame clones and is missing some. The sample lists about 120,000 clones; 74% were seen once. Sample: PBMCs. Every receptor here comes from a male donor in good health and CMV-seronegative.

The V call is TRBV7-2, the J call TRBJ1-1; 10 positions agree with TRBD1. Germline values: CDR1 SGHTA, CDR2 FQGNSA. The CDR3 length is 18 residues. Losses at the gene ends were 5 bases for V and 5 bases for J; bases not matched to a gene: 17. The CDR3 coding sequence is TGTGCCAGCAGCCAAATTGGTAAGGGACAGGGGAAATTAACTGAAGCTTTCTTT. Its protein product is CASSQIGKGQGKLTEAFF.

This clone has more than one count but fewer than ten. The chain couples TRBV14 to TRBJ2-1; TRBD2 matches 7 bases. The CDR3 length is 17 residues. The germline V gene has CDR1 SGHDN and CDR2 FVKESK. The V gene end was trimmed by 3 bases and the J gene end by 8 bases; junction bases not matched to a gene: 16. Written as DNA, the CDR3 is TGTGCCAGCAGCCACGCCGTGCAGGGAGGGCGATTGCATGAGCAGTTCTTC. Amino acid sequence: CASSHAVQGGRLHEQFF. Drawing the rest from reference TRBV14 and TRBJ2-1, the complete variable domain is EAGVTQFPSHSVIEKGQTVTLRCDPISGHDNLYWYRRVMGKEIKFLLHFVKESKQDESGMPNNRFLAERTGGTYSTLKVQPAELEDSGVYFCASSHAVQGGRLHEQFFGPGTRLTVL.

V and J are TRBV28 and TRBJ2-1, with 7 bases aligning to TRBD1. The J segment lost 0 bases and the V segment lost 4 bases, leaving 12 bases of the junction unmatched. Per germline, CDR1 MDHEN and CDR2 SYDVKM. The CDR3 contains 18 residues. DNA of the CDR3: TGTGCCAGCAGTTCTTTTCTTCCCGGGACAGACTCCTACAATGAGCAGTTCTTC. Translation: CASSSFLPGTDSYNEQFF.

This clone was recorded once. The chain couples TRBV5-4 to TRBJ2-1; TRBD2 aligns across 8 bases. This CDR3 region has 16 residues. V trimming: 4 bases; J trimming: 4 bases; junction bases outside the gene matches: 10. Germline-derived CDR1 and CDR2 are SGHNT and YYREEE (reference sequence). In DNA, the CDR3 is TGTGCCAGCAGCCCTAGGGGACTAGGGTCGTACAATGAGCAGTTCTTC. Encoded protein: CASSPRGLGSYNEQFF.

This chain connects TRBV27 to TRBJ2-5; D possibly corresponds to TRBD2 (6 bases). CDR1 is MNHEY and CDR2 is SMNVEV in the germline V gene (reference sequence). CDR3 length: 16 residues. V was pared by 5 bases and J by 4 bases, with 20 bases between. The CDR3 spells CASSPPFAAGRETQYF. CDR3 nucleotides: TGTGCCAGCAGTCCCCCTTTTGCGGCGGGGAGAGAGACCCAGTACTTC.

The chain uses TRBV18 and TRBJ2-5; TRBD1 matches 9 bases. The assigned J gene may be wrong: the sequence end matches TRBJ2-7 better. The V gene's germline CDR1 is KGHSH and CDR2 LQKENI. The CDR3 covers 14 residues. DNA of the CDR3: TGTGCCAGCTCACCAAGGGGACAGGGCTACGAGCAGTACTTC. Its protein product is CASSPRGQGYEQYF.

This clone showed up just once. In nucleotides, the CDR3 is TGTGCCTGGAGTGAGGACAGGTTATACGAGCAGTACTTC. This encodes CAWSEDRLYEQYF. The J gene is TRBJ2-7, the V gene TRBV30; 7 bases line up with TRBD1. V dropped 1 base and J dropped 4; count of bases not matched to a gene: 4. Germline V gives CDR1 GTSNPN, CDR2 SVGIG (reference sequence). There are 13 residues in the CDR3.

The CDR3 sequence: CASSQYNYGYTF. CDR3 nucleotide sequence: TGCGCCAGCAGTCAGTATAACTATGGCTACACCTTC. This chain uses TRBV23-1 with TRBJ1-2; D not certain. TRBV23-1 is marked as an open reading frame, function uncertain. This CDR3 comprises 12 residues. Trimming pared 3 bases from V and 1 base from J, leaving 3 bases between.

The chain carries TRBV5-1 and TRBJ2-5; a weak D match, TRBD1 (5 bases). Trimming took off 2 bases at V and 5 bases at J, with 10 bases between the two ends. This CDR3 has 13 residues. The germline CDR1 and CDR2 sequences are SGHRS and YFSETQ. CDR3 in DNA: TGCGCCAGCAGCTTTGCAGGGCCGGAGACCCAGTACTTC. It translates to CASSFAGPETQYF.

The genes are TRBV7-9 and TRBJ1-1; no reliable D call. Germline values: CDR1 SEHNR, CDR2 FQNEAQ (reference sequence). V lost 4 bases and J 8 bases, leaving 20 bases between the germline ends. This CDR3 is built from 15 residues. CDR3 nucleotide sequence: TGTGCCAGCAGCTACCCGTTAGGGAGGGAGAAGGAAGCTTTCTTT. Amino acid sequence: CASSYPLGREKEAFF.

This clone turned up a few times. DNA of the CDR3: TGTGCCTGGAGTGGGCAAAGGAGCGGGAGTACAGATACGCAGTATTTT. Protein sequence: CAWSGQRSGSTDTQYF. The gene calls are TRBV30 and TRBJ2-3; 8 bases line up with TRBD2. The germline V gene has CDR1 GTSNPN and CDR2 SVGIG (reference sequence). The junction had 9 bases not matched to a gene; V was cut back by 1 base and J by 3 bases. This CDR3 region has 16 residues.

This chain links TRBV2 with TRBJ1-5; 7 bases fit TRBD1. The junction had 10 bases not matched to a gene; V was cut back by 8 bases and J by 0 bases. This CDR3 is built from 16 residues. The germline gives CDR1 SNHLY, CDR2 FYNNEI. CDR3 in DNA: TGTGCCAGCTCACAGGGGTCAGGATTTAGCAATCAGCCCCAGCATTTT. This codes for CASSQGSGFSNQPQHF.

The chain joins TRBV9 to TRBJ1-2; D gene ambiguous. Per the germline V gene, CDR1 is SGDLS and CDR2 is YYNGEE. The CDR3 spans 13 residues. Trimming stripped 0 bases from V and 7 bases from J, with 10 bases between. The CDR3 here is CASSVGRAGGYTF. The CDR3, as DNA: TGTGCCAGCAGCGTAGGGAGGGCAGGTGGCTACACCTTC.

CDR3 sequence (DNA): TGTGCCAGCAGCTTAAGACAGCGTGAAGCTTTCTTT. It codes for CASSLRQREAFF. The V and J genes are TRBV7-2 and TRBJ1-1, with D possibly being TRBD1 (5 bases). The germline V gene has CDR1 SGHTA and CDR2 FQGNSA. V was clipped by 2 bases and J by 7 bases, with 8 bases between them. The CDR3 loop spans 12 amino acids.

This chain uses TRBV7-9 with TRBJ2-3; 8 nucleotides match TRBD2. V was clipped by 5 bases and J by 6 bases; unmatched bases: 10. Germline lookup yields CDR1 SEHNR and CDR2 FQNEAQ (reference sequence). The CDR3 is 15 amino acids. The CDR3 region has the DNA TGTGCCAGCAGCCCCGGGGCTAGCGGGCCTGATACGCAGTATTTT. Translated: CASSPGASGPDTQYF.

The table lists this clone with a count of one. The rearrangement links TRBV7-2 to TRBJ2-7, with 8 nucleotides matching TRBD2. The J segment lost 6 bases and the V segment lost 3 bases, leaving 10 bases of the junction unmatched. Germline V lookup: CDR1 SGHTA, CDR2 FQGNSA. This CDR3 is built from 15 residues. The CDR3 here is CASSLRAGEISEQYF. CDR3 DNA: TGTGCCAGCAGCTTGAGAGCGGGAGAGATCAGCGAGCAGTACTTC.

The rearrangement joins TRBV7-3 to TRBJ2-3, with a possible D match to TRBD2 (6 bases). The V end was cut by 1 base, the J end by 8 bases, with 13 bases between. The CDR3 has 14 amino acids. Germline CDR1 and CDR2: SGHTA and FQGTGA. CDR3 amino acids: CASSLSGDGSTQYF. The DNA for the CDR3 is TGTGCCAGCAGCTTAAGCGGGGATGGCTCTACGCAGTATTTT. Variable domain in full (rest from reference TRBV7-3 and TRBJ2-3): GAGVSQTPSNKVTEKGKYVELRCDPISGHTALYWYRQSLGQGPEFLIYFQGTGAADDSGLPNDRFFAVRPEGSVSTLKIQRTERGDSAVYLCASSLSGDGSTQYFGPGTRLTVL.

CDR3: CASSLRGLAGVGSSYNEQFF. For the CDR3, the DNA is TGTGCCAGCAGCCTCCGAGGACTAGCGGGAGTTGGGAGCTCCTACAATGAGCAGTTCTTC. V is TRBV7-8 and J is TRBJ2-1, with TRBD2 matching 13 bases. With 5 bases clipped from V and 0 bases from J, the junction kept 13 bases outside the gene matches. The CDR3 consists of 20 residues. Germline CDR1 reads SGHVS; CDR2 reads FQNEAQ.

The V gene is TRBV4-1, the J gene TRBJ1-5; D possibly corresponds to TRBD1 (5 bases). V lost 4 bases and J 4 bases, leaving 8 bases between the germline ends. Germline CDR1 reads MGHRA; CDR2 reads YSYEKL. The CDR3 consists of 13 residues. The CDR3 sequence is CASSLAGNQPQHF. The CDR3 coding sequence is TGCGCCAGCAGCCTAGCAGGGAATCAGCCCCAGCATTTT.

The chain links TRBV18 to TRBJ2-3, with TRBD1 identical over 8 bases. The CDR3 sequence is 15 residues long. CDR1 and CDR2 from the germline V gene are KGHSH and LQKENI. The V gene end was trimmed by 4 bases and the J gene end by 2 bases; junction bases not matched to a gene: 5. CDR3 DNA sequence: TGTGCCAGCTCACGCGGACAGGGCAACACAGATACGCAGTATTTT. Protein product: CASSRGQGNTDTQYF.

V usage is TRBV7-2 and J usage is TRBJ2-7; 7 bases are a match to TRBD1. J was trimmed by 5 bases and V by 5 bases; bases with no gene match: 9. Germline V gene sequence: CDR1 SGHTA, CDR2 FQGNSA. The CDR3 has 14 residues. Written as DNA, the CDR3 is TGTGCCAGCAGCCGAACGGGGACAGTGCACGAGCAGTACTTC. Translating it yields CASSRTGTVHEQYF.

V and J are TRBV19 and TRBJ2-2; the match to TRBD1 covers 8 bases. The CDR3 length is 16 residues. Germline CDR1 reads LNHDA; CDR2 reads SQIVND (reference sequence). V lost 7 bases, J lost 4 bases, and 11 bases stayed unmatched. The CDR3 DNA reads TGTGCCAGTACCCTAGGACAGGGTTCGGGCACCGGGGAGCTGTTTTTT. Residues: CASTLGQGSGTGELFF. The whole variable domain, filled in from reference TRBV19 and TRBJ2-2, reads DGGITQSPKYLFRKEGQNVTLSCEQNLNHDAMYWYRQDPGQGLRLIYYSQIVNDFQKGDIAEGYSVSREKKESFPLTVTSAQKNPTAFYLCASTLGQGSGTGELFFGEGSRLTVL.

This chain uses TRBV7-6 with TRBJ2-7; a possible D gene is TRBD2 (6 bases). Germline V CDR1 and CDR2: SGHVS, FNYEAQ. The CDR3 totals 14 residues. Trimming pared 0 bases from V and 3 bases from J, leaving 9 bases between. CDR3 protein: CASSLAGSGYEQYF. The CDR3 coding sequence is TGTGCCAGCAGCTTAGCGGGTAGCGGCTACGAGCAGTACTTC.

The chain is built from TRBV5-1 and TRBJ2-1; TRBD2 matches at 13 bases. Per germline, CDR1 SGHRS and CDR2 YFSETQ. The CDR3 consists of 17 residues. Germline trimming cut 1 base from V and 7 bases from J; bases unmatched to any gene: 8. CDR3 in amino acids: CASSLSQRLAGGNEQFF. CDR3 in DNA: TGCGCCAGCAGCTTGTCCCAGAGACTAGCGGGAGGTAATGAGCAGTTCTTC. The complete variable domain, with remaining parts taken from reference TRBV5-1 and TRBJ2-1, reads KAGVTQTPRYLIKTRGQQVTLSCSPISGHRSVSWYQQTPGQGLQFLFEYFSETQRNKGNFPGRFSGRQFSNSRSEMNVSTLELGDSALYLCASSLSQRLAGGNEQFFGPGTRLTVL.

The rearrangement links TRBV5-1 to TRBJ1-5; 7 bases fit TRBD1. The V segment lost 0 bases and the J segment 3 bases; nucleotides outside the gene matches: 3. The CDR3 contains 15 residues. In germline, CDR1 is SGHRS, CDR2 YFSETQ. The CDR3 region is CASSLDGTANQPQHF. The CDR3 DNA sequence: TGCGCCAGCAGCTTGGACGGGACAGCCAATCAGCCCCAGCATTTT.

The chain has TRBV7-9 and TRBJ1-1; weak D call: TRBD1 (6 bases). This CDR3 spans 15 amino acids. Trimming pared 1 base from V and 2 bases from J, leaving 11 bases between. Per germline, CDR1 SEHNR and CDR2 FQNEAQ (reference sequence). Here the CDR3 DNA reads TGTGCCAGCAGCTTAGGTCAGACAGGTAACACTGAAGCTTTCTTT. It yields the protein CASSLGQTGNTEAFF.

This chain connects TRBV14 to TRBJ2-5; 10 bases agree with TRBD2. After removal of 2 bases from V and 5 bases from J, the junction contained 2 bases not matched to a gene. Per the germline V gene, CDR1 is SGHDN and CDR2 is FVKESK. The CDR3 is 14 amino acids. For the CDR3, the DNA is TGTGCCAGCAGCCAACTAGCGGGAGTGGAGACCCAGTACTTC. Its protein is CASSQLAGVETQYF.

This clone was observed a handful of times. The chain has TRBV4-3 and TRBJ2-7, with 9 bases matching TRBD2. This CDR3 comprises 15 residues. V shed 3 bases, J shed 3 bases, and the junction held 6 bases outside the gene matches. From germline, CDR1 is LGHNA and CDR2 YSLEER. The CDR3 region has the DNA TGCGCCAGCAGCCAGGGGATGACTAGCGGCTACGAGCAGTACTTC. It specifies CASSQGMTSGYEQYF.